This is a list of T cell receptor beta chains from one sample in a study of blood T cell repertoires in COVID-19. Sequencing used immunoSEQ multiplex PCR; TCRdb keeps in-frame clones, though not all of them. The profile covers some 100,000 clones, with 84% appearing a single time and 6.5% to 8% taken by the ten largest. The sequenced material came from peripheral blood. These receptors were taken from a woman between 45 and 65 years old with acute or convalescent COVID-19. The CDR3 runs from the conserved cysteine through the conserved F or W. D genes are given only for firm matches. Size is stated for part of the rows, as once, few or many counts, or as a class when the clone is expanded.

J	D	size	V	DNA	CDR3
TRBJ2-2	-	-	TRBV2	TGTGCCAGCAGTGAGATTAGCCAGGGGACGCCTTACACCGGGGAGCTGTTTTTT	CASSEISQGTPYTGELFF
TRBJ1-2	-	-	TRBV3-1/TRBV3-2	TGTGCCAGCAGCCAAGGGCTCGATGATGGCTACACCTTC	CASSQGLDDGYTF
TRBJ1-2	TRBD1	-	TRBV6-5	TGTGCCAGCAGTTCCACAGGGGACTATGGCTACACCTTC	CASSSTGDYGYTF
TRBJ1-2	-	-	TRBV5-1	TGCGCCAGCACCTCGGGACTGCGCTATGGCTACACCTTC	CASTSGLRYGYTF
TRBJ1-1	-	-	TRBV28	TGTGCCAGCAGTTGGTCCCTACAGGCGGTCACTGAAGCTTTCTTT	CASSWSLQAVTEAFF
TRBJ1-3	-	-	TRBV7-8	TGTGCCAGCAGCTTACGAGACGCCGGAGGAGGAAACACCATATATTTT	CASSLRDAGGGNTIYF
TRBJ1-2	-	-	TRBV2	TGTGCCAGCAGGGGGCAGACCCCTTTAGGCTACACCTTC	CASRGQTPLGYTF
TRBJ1-5	-	-	TRBV30	TGTGCCTGGAGTGGGACAGCCGGCGGTCAGCCCCAGCATTTT	CAWSGTAGGQPQHF
TRBJ2-7	TRBD1	-	TRBV10-2	TGCGCCAGCAGTCCCATACAGGGGCTAGGATACGAGCAGTACTTC	CASSPIQGLGYEQYF
TRBJ1-2	-	once	TRBV2	TGTGCCAGCAGTATACAGTATGGCTACACCTTC	CASSIQYGYTF
TRBJ2-3	TRBD1	-	TRBV3-1/TRBV3-2	TGTGCCAGCAGCCAAGACGGGACAGTTTCTTATACGCAGTATTTT	CASSQDGTVSYTQYF
TRBJ1-1	-	-	TRBV25-1	TGTGCCAGCAGTGAGGGGGCGGTAGCTTTCTTT	CASSEGAVAFF
TRBJ2-7	TRBD2	-	TRBV6-6	TGTGCCAGCACCCACGGGGGGAGCTCCTACGAGCAGTACTTC	CASTHGGSSYEQYF
TRBJ1-2	TRBD1	-	TRBV9	TGTGCCAGCAGCCCCCAGGGGGACCTAGACTATGGCTACACCTTC	CASSPQGDLDYGYTF
TRBJ1-1	TRBD1	-	TRBV10-3	TGTGCCATCAGTGCGGGGACAGGGGGAAGGGGCACTGAAGCTTTCTTT	CAISAGTGGRGTEAFF
TRBJ2-1	TRBD2	-	TRBV6-6	TGTGCCAGCAGGGATCCGGGACTAGCGGACAATGAGCAGTTCTTC	CASRDPGLADNEQFF
TRBJ2-1	TRBD2	once	TRBV6-5	TGTGCCAGCAGTTACTCCCTACCGGGAGCGGGGGGTGAGCAGTTCTTC	CASSYSLPGAGGEQFF
TRBJ2-3	TRBD2	-	TRBV9	TGTGCCAGCAGCGTACGCGGGACTAGCAGCCCCAATAGAGATACGCAGTATTTT	CASSVRGTSSPNRDTQYF
TRBJ1-1	-	-	TRBV6-5	TGTGCCAACTCTCGGGACATCCAGAACACTGAAGCTTTCTTT	CANSRDIQNTEAFF
TRBJ1-6	TRBD1	-	TRBV9	TGTGCCAGCAGCCTACCCATTGTGACAGGGGGCGCAAGATCACCCCTCCACTTT	CASSLPIVTGGARSPLHF
TRBJ1-6	TRBD1	-	TRBV2	TGTGCCAGCAGTGGTGACAGGGTAAGATCACCCCTCCACTTT	CASSGDRVRSPLHF
TRBJ1-5	TRBD1	once	TRBV28	TGTGCCAGCGGGGCTCACAGGGGGAGCAATCAGCCCCAGCATTTT	CASGAHRGSNQPQHF
TRBJ1-4	-	-	TRBV2	TGTGCCAGCCAGCCCGGGGGGACACACGAAAAACTGTTTTTT	CASQPGGTHEKLFF
TRBJ1-6	-	-	TRBV11-2	TGTGCCAGCAGCTTAAGGGCTAACGGCCAGGGAAATAATTCACCCCTCCACTTT	CASSLRANGQGNNSPLHF
TRBJ1-5	-	-	TRBV6-1	TGTGCCAGCAGTGAAGCGGGGGGTCGGAATCAGCCCCAGCATTTT	CASSEAGGRNQPQHF
TRBJ2-7	TRBD2	-	TRBV9	TGTGCCAGCAGCACAGCGGGGGGTTACTCCTACGAGCAGTACTTC	CASSTAGGYSYEQYF
TRBJ1-2	-	-	TRBV15	TGTGCCACCAGCAGAGATCAGATCCCCTCTTATGGCTACACCTTC	CATSRDQIPSYGYTF
TRBJ1-4	TRBD1	-	TRBV4-1	TGCGCCAGCAGCCAAGAGACAGGGGTTACTAATGAAAAACTGTTTTTT	CASSQETGVTNEKLFF
TRBJ1-1	-	-	TRBV24-1	TGTGCCACCAGTGAGGGGGGGCTAAACACTGAAGCTTTCTTT	CATSEGGLNTEAFF
TRBJ1-6	TRBD1	-	TRBV12-5	TGTGCTAGTGGCCCCGGGACAGTTGTCGGTTCACCCCTCCACTTT	CASGPGTVVGSPLHF
TRBJ1-1	-	-	TRBV5-8	TGTGCCAGCAGCTTGGGAGCCGTGAACACTGAAGCTTTCTTT	CASSLGAVNTEAFF
TRBJ2-3	-	-	TRBV3-1/TRBV3-2	TGTGCCAGCAGCCAATCAAGCACAGATACGCAGTATTTT	CASSQSSTDTQYF
TRBJ1-4	-	-	TRBV19	TGTGCCAGTAGTAGGGTTGCCCGGACGGGGGAAAAACTGTTTTTT	CASSRVARTGEKLFF
TRBJ2-3	TRBD2	once	TRBV11-2	TGTGCCAGCAGCATGGGGGGGGATACGCAGTATTTT	CASSMGGDTQYF
TRBJ2-1	TRBD2	-	TRBV10-3	TGTGCCATCAATCGCGGGGGGGCCGGGTCCTACAATGAGCAGTTCTTC	CAINRGGAGSYNEQFF
TRBJ2-2	-	-	TRBV19	TGTGCCAGACTCGCCAGACTAGAAGGAATAGCCGGGGAGCTGTTTTTT	CARLARLEGIAGELFF
TRBJ1-5	-	-	TRBV9	TGTGCCAGCAGCCCGACAGTTTATAGCAATCAGCCCCAGCATTTT	CASSPTVYSNQPQHF
TRBJ1-6	-	-	TRBV27	TGTGCCAGCAGTTTAAACAGGTTGGCGGCACCCCTCCACTTT	CASSLNRLAAPLHF
TRBJ1-2	TRBD1	once	TRBV5-1	TGCGCCAGCAGGCCTGGACAGGGGGATGGCTATGGCTACACCTTC	CASRPGQGDGYGYTF
TRBJ1-2	TRBD1	-	TRBV5-4	TGTGCCAGCAGCTTGGACAGGGGAAACTATGGCTACACCTTC	CASSLDRGNYGYTF
TRBJ1-4	-	-	TRBV30	TGTGCCTGGAAGTCTCCACAGGGTTCGAATGAAAAACTGTTTTTT	CAWKSPQGSNEKLFF
TRBJ1-6	-	-	TRBV5-1	TGCGCCAGCAGCTTGGATGTGGGGGGATCACCCCTCCACTTT	CASSLDVGGSPLHF
TRBJ1-2	-	-	TRBV5-1	TGCGCCAGCAGCTCGAGCACTGGGGGCGCGGGTGGCTACACCTTC	CASSSSTGGAGGYTF